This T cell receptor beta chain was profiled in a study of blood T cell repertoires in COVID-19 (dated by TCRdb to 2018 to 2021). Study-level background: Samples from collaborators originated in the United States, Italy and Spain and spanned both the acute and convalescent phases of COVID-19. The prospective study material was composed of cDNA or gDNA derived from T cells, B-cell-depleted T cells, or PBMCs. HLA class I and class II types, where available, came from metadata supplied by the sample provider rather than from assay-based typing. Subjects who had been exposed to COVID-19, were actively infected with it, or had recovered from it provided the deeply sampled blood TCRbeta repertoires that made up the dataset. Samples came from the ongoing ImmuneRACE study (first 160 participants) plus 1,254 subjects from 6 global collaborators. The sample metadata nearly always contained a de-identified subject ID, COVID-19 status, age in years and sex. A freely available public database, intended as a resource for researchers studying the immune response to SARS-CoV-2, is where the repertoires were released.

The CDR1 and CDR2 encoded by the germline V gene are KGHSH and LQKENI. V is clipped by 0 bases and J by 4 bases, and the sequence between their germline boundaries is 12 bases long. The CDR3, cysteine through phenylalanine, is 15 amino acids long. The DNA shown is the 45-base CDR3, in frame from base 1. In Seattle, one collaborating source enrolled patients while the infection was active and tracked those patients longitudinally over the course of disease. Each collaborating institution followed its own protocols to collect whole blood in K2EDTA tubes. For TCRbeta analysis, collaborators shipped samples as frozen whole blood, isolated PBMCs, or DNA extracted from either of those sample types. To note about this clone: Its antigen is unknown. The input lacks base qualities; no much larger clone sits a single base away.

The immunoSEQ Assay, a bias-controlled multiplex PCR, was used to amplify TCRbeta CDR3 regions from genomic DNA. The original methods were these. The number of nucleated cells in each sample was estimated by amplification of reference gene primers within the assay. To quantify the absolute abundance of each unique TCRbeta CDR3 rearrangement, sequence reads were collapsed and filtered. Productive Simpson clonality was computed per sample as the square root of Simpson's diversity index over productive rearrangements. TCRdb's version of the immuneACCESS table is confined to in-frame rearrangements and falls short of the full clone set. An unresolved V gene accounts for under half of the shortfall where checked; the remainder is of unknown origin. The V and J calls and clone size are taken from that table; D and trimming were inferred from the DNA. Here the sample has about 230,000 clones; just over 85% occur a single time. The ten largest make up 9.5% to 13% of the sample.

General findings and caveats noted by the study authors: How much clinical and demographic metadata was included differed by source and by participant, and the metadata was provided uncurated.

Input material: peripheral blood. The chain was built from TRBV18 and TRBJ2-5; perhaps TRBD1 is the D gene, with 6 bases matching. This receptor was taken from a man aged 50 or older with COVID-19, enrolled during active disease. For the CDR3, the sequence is CASSPPSTGRETQYF. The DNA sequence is TGTGCCAGCTCACCACCGAGCACAGGGCGAGAGACCCAGTACTTC.